This T cell receptor (beta chain) is drawn from a study of cytomegalovirus exposure and HLA in healthy donors. Primers: 60 Vbeta forward and 13 Jbeta reverse. TCRdb keeps only in-frame clones here, not all; method: immunoSEQ multiplex PCR. The sample has about 190,000 clones; about 87% are singletons. Germline assignment: CDR1 SGHTA and CDR2 FQGNSA. Trimming took 5 bases from V and 4 from J, leaving 15 bases between them. The CDR3 covers 15 residues. This receptor was obtained from a woman younger than 30 in good health and CMV-seronegative. Sequenced sample: PBMCs. The genes are TRBV7-2 and TRBJ2-1, with D perhaps matching TRBD1 (7 bases). CDR3 nucleotide sequence: TGTGCCAGCAGCGTCCGCGGGGACAGTTACAATGAGCAGTTCTTC. Its protein is CASSVRGDSYNEQFF.